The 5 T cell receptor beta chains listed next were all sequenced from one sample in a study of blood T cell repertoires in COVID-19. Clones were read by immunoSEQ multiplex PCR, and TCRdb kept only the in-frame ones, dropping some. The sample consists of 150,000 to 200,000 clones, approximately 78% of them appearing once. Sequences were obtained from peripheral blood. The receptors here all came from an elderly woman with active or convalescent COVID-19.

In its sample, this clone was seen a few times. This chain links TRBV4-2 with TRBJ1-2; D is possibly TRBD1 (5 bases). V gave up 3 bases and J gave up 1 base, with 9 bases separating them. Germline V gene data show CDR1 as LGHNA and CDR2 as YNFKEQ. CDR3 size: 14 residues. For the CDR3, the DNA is TGTGCCAGCAGCCAGGGGCAGGATAACTATGGCTACACCTTC. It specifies CASSQGQDNYGYTF.

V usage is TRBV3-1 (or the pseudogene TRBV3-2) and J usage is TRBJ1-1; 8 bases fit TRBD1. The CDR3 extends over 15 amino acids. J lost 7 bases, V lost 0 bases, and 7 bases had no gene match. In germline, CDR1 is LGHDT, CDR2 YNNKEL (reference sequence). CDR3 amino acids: CASSQDLRGQNEAFF. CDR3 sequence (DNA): TGTGCCAGCAGCCAAGATCTCAGGGGGCAGAATGAAGCTTTCTTT.

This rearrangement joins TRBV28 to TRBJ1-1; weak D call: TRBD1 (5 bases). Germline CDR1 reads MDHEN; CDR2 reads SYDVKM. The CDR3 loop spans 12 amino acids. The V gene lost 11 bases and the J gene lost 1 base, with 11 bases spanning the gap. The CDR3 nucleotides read TGTGCCGGCGGGACGGGGAACACTGAAGCTTTCTTT. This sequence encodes CAGGTGNTEAFF.

The CDR3 nucleotides read TGTGCCAGTAGCCGACAGGTACTCTCTGGAAACACCATATATTTT. Translated, it gives CASSRQVLSGNTIYF. V is TRBV19 and J is TRBJ1-3; D may be TRBD1 (6 bases). Germline CDR1 is LNHDA and CDR2 is SQIVND (reference sequence). The CDR3 length is 15 residues. The V end was cut by 6 bases, the J end by 0 bases, with 12 bases between.

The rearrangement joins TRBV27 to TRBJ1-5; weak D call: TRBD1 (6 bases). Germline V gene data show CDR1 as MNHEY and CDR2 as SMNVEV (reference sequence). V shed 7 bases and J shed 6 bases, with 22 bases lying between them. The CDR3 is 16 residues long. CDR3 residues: CASKSEGGRGSQPQHF. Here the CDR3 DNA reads TGTGCCAGCAAATCAGAGGGGGGGAGGGGATCTCAGCCCCAGCATTTT.